The next 31 T cell receptor beta chains were all read from a single sample in a study of tumor-infiltrating lymphocytes in primary liver carcinoma (dated by TCRdb to between 2016 and 2019). Blood RNA was extracted from unsorted whole blood using TRIzol reagent, and germline DNA was obtained with the DNeasy Blood & Tissue kit. Sequencing was performed on an Illumina HiSeq 2500. Starting from approximately 460 ng total RNA, TCRbeta-specific cDNA was produced by reverse transcription with a constant-region primer and ProtoScript II reverse transcriptase. TCRbeta libraries were built with three nested multiplex PCR rounds, a slightly modified ARM-PCR procedure. Multiplex TRBV1-TRBV30 forward primers and a Cbeta reverse primer were used in the first two PCR rounds, each of which was run for around 10 cycles. The public reads were run again by TCRdb, first through fastp at Q25 and then through MiXCR, and only productive beta chains were kept. Each CDR3 protein gets just one entry, which takes the most common genes and DNA from the rows behind it. Across this sample there are 310,000 or so distinct CDR3 sequences, with almost 60% seen only once. About 18% of the sample rests with the top ten.

Material for sequencing was peripheral blood. The receptors derive from a woman aged 25 to 39 with primary liver carcinoma and hepatitis B virus infection.

A note on this clonotype: A much larger clone sits a single nucleotide away, making a read error possible. The DNA of the CDR3 is TGCAGCTTCCTAGCTAGCTCCTTCAATGAGCAGTTCTTC. Translating gives CSFLASSFNEQFF. This chain uses TRBV29-1 with TRBJ2-1; tentatively, D is TRBD2 (5 bases). From germline, CDR1 is SQVTM and CDR2 ANQGSEA. The length of the CDR3 is 13 residues.

To note about this clonotype: This may come from a read error, since a much larger clone is one base off. The chain recombines TRBV29-1 with TRBJ2-7; D is tentatively TRBD1 or TRBD2 (6 bases each). In germline, CDR1 is SQVTM, CDR2 ANQGSEA. The length of the CDR3 is 15 residues. V was pared by 3 bases and J by 3 bases, with 18 bases between. CDR3 amino acids: CSVDNYRDFSYEQYF. CDR3 nucleotide sequence: TGCAGCGTTGATAATTACAGGGACTTCAGCTACGAGCAGTACTTC.

A few counts support this clonotype. A single base separates this from a much larger clone, so it may be a read error. V gene TRBV29-1 combines with J gene TRBJ1-5; no firm D call. This CDR3 contains 13 residues. V gave up 4 bases and J gave up 2 bases, with 9 bases separating them. Per the germline V gene, CDR1 is SQVTM and CDR2 is ANQGSEA. The DNA for the CDR3 is TGCAGCGTTGTCAGTGGAGGCAATCAGCCCCAGCATTTT. Translating gives CSVVSGGNQPQHF.

The chain links TRBV11-2 to TRBJ2-2, with a weak D call TRBD2 (6 bases). Germline V gene data show CDR1 as SGHAT and CDR2 as FQNNGV. The CDR3 sequence is 16 residues long. V was trimmed by 5 bases and J by 14 bases, leaving 27 bases between them. The CDR3 bases are TGTGCCAGCAGCCTCAGTTATGGGGCGAACACCGGGGGTCTGTTTTTT. It encodes CASSLSYGANTGGLFF.

The rearrangement links TRBV4-1 to TRBJ2-3; the match to TRBD2 covers 11 bases. CDR3 length equals 19 residues. Germline trimming cut 8 bases from V and 5 bases from J; bases unmatched to any gene: 21. Germline lookup yields CDR1 MGHRA and CDR2 YSYEKL. The CDR3 bases are TGCGCCAGCTGCCCCGGGGGTCTCGTAGCGGGAGGGCCTGAAGATACGCAGTATTTT. Translation gives CASCPGGLVAGGPEDTQYF.

A word on this clonotype: No conserved phenylalanine or tryptophan ends this CDR3, so it is likely a read error. The CDR3 is CASSLEAGAYNEQFY. DNA for the CDR3: TGTGCCAGCAGCTTAGAGGCGGGCGCCTACAATGAGCAGTTCTAC. The rearrangement joins TRBV11-2 to TRBJ2-1, with D perhaps TRBD2 (5 bases). V lost 0 bases and J lost 2, with 8 bases in between. Germline CDR1 reads SGHAT; CDR2 reads FQNNGV. The CDR3 length is 15 residues.

In the case of this clonotype: The junction shows a germline mismatch at one end, possibly a read error. The rearrangement uses TRBV29-1 and TRBJ2-3; D perhaps matches TRBD2 (5 bases). This CDR3 region has 14 residues. CDR1 is SQVTM, CDR2 ANQGSEA, per germline. In DNA, the CDR3 is TGCAGTGTTGTCCGGGGTAGCGGCACAGATACGCAGTATTTT. Translating it yields CSVVRGSGTDTQYF.

With regard to this clonotype: An end of the junction differs from the germline gene, which may be a read error. This chain links TRBV11-2 with TRBJ1-4; D uncertain. Germline V CDR1 and CDR2: SGHAT, FQNNGV. The CDR3 sequence is 17 residues long. The CDR3 nucleotides read TGTGCCAACAGCTTAGATGTAAGGAGAGGTCTCGGGGAAAAACTGTTTTTT. It is translated as CANSLDVRRGLGEKLFF.

In the case of this clonotype: A much larger clone is a single base away; this may be a read error. The rearrangement joins TRBV10-3 to TRBJ2-7, with 7 bases that match TRBD1. The CDR3 extends over 16 amino acids. CDR1 and CDR2 from the germline V gene are ENHRY and SYGVKD. Written as DNA, the CDR3 is TGTGCCATCAGTGATTGGGGCGTCGGACAGGCATACGAGCACTACTTC. It is translated as CAISDWGVGQAYEHYF.

Of note for this clonotype: This may be a read error, as it is one base from a much larger clone. The genes are TRBV11-3 and TRBJ2-7; 14 bases map to TRBD2. The CDR3 has 15 residues. CDR1 and CDR2 from the germline V gene are SGHNT and YENEEA. The CDR3 sequence is CASSPGLAGGGEQHF. As DNA, the CDR3 is TGTGCCAGCAGCCCCGGACTAGCGGGAGGAGGCGAGCAGCACTTC.

The chain combines TRBV12-3 or TRBV12-4 with TRBJ1-2; possible D gene TRBD1, 6 bases. V was cut by 6 bases and J by 4 bases, with 12 bases left in between. There are 13 residues in the CDR3. CDR3 nucleotide sequence: TGTGCCAGCAGCCCAGGGGAAGGCTATGGCTACACCTTC. It codes for CASSPGEGYGYTF.

About this clonotype: One end of the junction does not line up with germline, which may come from a read error. The gene calls are TRBV5-1 and TRBJ1-1; 8 bases are a match to TRBD1. The length of the CDR3 is 16 residues. CDR1 and CDR2 from the germline V gene are SGHRS and YFSETQ. The CDR3 reads CANSLAAGGGYTEAFF. The CDR3 coding sequence is TGCGCCAACAGCTTGGCGGCAGGGGGCGGGTACACTGAAGCTTTCTTT.

As for this clonotype: Since a much larger clone is just one base distant, this may be a read error. The gene calls are TRBV12-3 or TRBV12-4 and TRBJ1-5; 10 bases agree with TRBD1. This CDR3 is 16 amino acids long. In nucleotides, the CDR3 is TGTGCCAACAGTTCCCGACAGGGGGCGGGAAGTCAGCCCCAGCATTTT. Translated, it gives CANSSRQGAGSQPQHF.

As to this clonotype: Without the conserved terminal phenylalanine or tryptophan, this CDR3 likely stems from a read error. The limits of the CDR3 on the DNA are not certain, so only TCRdb's listed CDR3 is given. The chain has TRBV11-2 and TRBJ1-2; the DNA was not used to check the table's D call, TRBD1. The CDR3 is made up of 17 amino acids, end residues included. Looked up from germline, CDR1 is SGHAT and CDR2 is FQNNGV. This CDR3 reads CASSRIGKGTSNYGYTI.

Details on this clonotype: This may be a read error, as it is one base from a much larger clone. This rearrangement joins TRBV29-1 to TRBJ2-3; D might be TRBD2 (5 bases). Trimming pared 7 bases from V and 0 bases from J, leaving 11 bases between. CDR3 size: 13 residues. Per germline, CDR1 SQVTM and CDR2 ANQGSEA. The CDR3 sequence: CSGKRTSTDTQYF. Here the CDR3 DNA reads TGCAGCGGGAAGAGGACTAGCACAGATACGCAGTATTTT.

This chain connects TRBV10-3 to TRBJ2-2; the D is unclear. Germline V gene lookup returns CDR1 ENHRY and CDR2 SYGVKD. CDR3 length: 16 residues. Trimming pared 0 bases from V and 1 base from J, leaving 9 bases between. The CDR3 coding sequence is TGTGCCATCAGTGAGTCCCACGACTTGAACACCGGGGAGCTGTTTTTT. Protein sequence: CAISESHDLNTGELFF.

The chain uses TRBV5-5 and TRBJ2-7, with D tentatively TRBD2 (6 bases). CDR1 and CDR2 (germline): SGHKS, YYEKEE (reference sequence). CDR3 length equals 17 residues. The germline V and J ends were trimmed by 4 bases and 4 bases, with 24 bases remaining between them. The CDR3 nucleotides read TGTGCCAGCAGCGATAGAGCACGGACGGCGGGATATTACGAGCAGTACTTC. This sequence encodes CASSDRARTAGYYEQYF.

The V gene is TRBV4-3, the J gene TRBJ2-7; D not resolved. In germline, CDR1 is LGHNA, CDR2 YSLEER. This CDR3 is built from 14 residues. Trimming took 2 bases from V and 5 from J, leaving 13 bases between them. This CDR3 reads CASSQTALPNEQYF. In nucleotides, the CDR3 is TGCGCCAGCAGCCAAACTGCCCTTCCCAACGAGCAGTACTTC.

This clonotype was detected ten times or more. The chain carries TRBV6-6 and TRBJ2-5; no reliable D call. V was pared by 5 bases and J by 7 bases, with 14 bases between. CDR1 is MNHNY, CDR2 SVGAGI, per germline (reference sequence). The CDR3 runs 13 residues. The CDR3 nucleotides read TGTGCCAGCAGTACTTCATCCCTGGGGACCCAGTACTTC. Protein sequence: CASSTSSLGTQYF.

Only one count was recorded for this clonotype. The V call is TRBV28, the J call TRBJ1-3; D possibly corresponds to TRBD1 (5 bases). The CDR3 loop spans 15 amino acids. V dropped 4 bases and J dropped 2 bases, with 12 bases sitting between them. CDR1 is MDHEN, CDR2 SYDVKM, per germline. CDR3 loop: CASSSLGAAGNTIYF. The CDR3 DNA follows: TGTGCCAGCAGTTCTCTCGGGGCAGCTGGAAACACCATATATTTT.

As to this clonotype: This may stem from a read error, because a much larger clone lies one nucleotide away. V and J are TRBV5-8 and TRBJ2-1; 8 bases fit TRBD2. There are 16 residues in the CDR3. Trimming cost V 5 bases and J 6 bases; bases outside gene matches: 13. Germline-derived CDR1 and CDR2 are SGHTS and YDEGEE. CDR3 loop: CASRPGTTSGLNEQFF. The CDR3, as DNA: TGTGCCAGCAGACCAGGTACCACTAGCGGTCTCAATGAGCAGTTCTTC. The entire variable domain, with the rest obtained from reference TRBV5-8 and TRBJ2-1, is as follows: EAGVTQSPTHLIKTRGQQATLRCSPISGHTSVYWYQQALGLGLQFLLWYDEGEERNRGNFPPRFSGRQFPNYSSELNVNALELEDSALYLCASRPGTTSGLNEQFFGPGTRLTVL.

This chain links TRBV7-8 with TRBJ2-1; no reliable D call. V lost 5 bases and J lost 14, with 16 bases in between. Per the germline V gene, CDR1 is SGHVS and CDR2 is FQNEAQ. The CDR3 runs 12 residues. The CDR3 here is CASSPRLVGKFF. The CDR3 DNA reads TGTGCCAGCAGCCCGCGATTAGTAGGGAAGTTCTTC.

The V call is TRBV28, the J call TRBJ2-6; TRBD1 is a possible D gene (6 bases). CDR3 length equals 17 residues. Germline assignment: CDR1 MDHEN and CDR2 SYDVKM. The V end was cut by 4 bases, the J end by 0 bases, with 13 bases between. CDR3 protein: CASSWGPLYSGANVLTF. CDR3 coding DNA: TGTGCCAGCAGTTGGGGGCCTCTCTACTCTGGGGCCAACGTCCTGACTTTC.

Comment on this clonotype: This sequence may be a read error, since a much larger clone differs from it by one base. The gene calls are TRBV12-3 or TRBV12-4 and TRBJ1-5; D not certain. There are 15 residues in the CDR3. The CDR3 reads CASSLVSNSNQPHHF. For the CDR3, the DNA is TGTGCCAGCAGTTTAGTGTCGAATAGCAATCAGCCCCATCATTTT.

This sequence joins TRBV11-3 and TRBJ2-7; possible D gene TRBD2, 6 bases. Germline loops: CDR1 SGHNT, CDR2 YENEEA. CDR3 length equals 14 residues. Trimming stripped 7 bases from V and 4 bases from J, with 17 bases between. The CDR3 nucleotides are TGTGCCAGCATCCCGCCAGGAGGGCCATACGAGCAGTACTTC. Amino acid sequence: CASIPPGGPYEQYF.

Regarding this clonotype: At one of its ends the junction is not consistent with the germline gene, which may arise from a read error. The chain recombines TRBV6-6 with TRBJ1-3; D unclear. The CDR3 extends over 15 amino acids. Per germline, CDR1 MNHNY and CDR2 SVGAGI (reference sequence). The CDR3 reads CVSSETPISGNTIYF. The CDR3 DNA is TGTGTCAGCAGTGAAACTCCTATCTCTGGAAACACCATATATTTT.

In regard to this clonotype: A much larger clone lies a single base off, so this may be a read error. The chain links TRBV29-1 to TRBJ2-3, with 9 bases aligning to TRBD2. The CDR3 length is 15 residues. V lost 4 bases and J lost 4; bases outside the gene matches: 9. Germline V lookup: CDR1 SQVTM, CDR2 ANQGSEA. In DNA form, the CDR3 reads TGCAGCGTTGGAGATAGCGGGAGCGGACCAGATACGCAGTATTTT. Translated, it gives CSVGDSGSGPDTQYF.

As regards this clonotype: This sequence may be a read error, since a much larger clone differs from it by one base. The rearrangement joins TRBV29-1 to TRBJ2-5; 9 bases agree with TRBD1. CDR3 length equals 13 residues. Looked up from germline, CDR1 is SQVTM and CDR2 is ANQGSEA. The chain's CDR3 is CNVQQGAGETQYF. DNA for the CDR3: TGCAACGTGCAACAGGGGGCTGGAGAGACCCAGTACTTC.

This clonotype has ten or more counts. The genes are TRBV7-8 and TRBJ1-3; TRBD1 might be the D (5 bases). The germline gives CDR1 SGHVS, CDR2 FQNEAQ. The CDR3 has 14 residues. The V end was cut by 2 bases, the J end by 2 bases, with 7 bases between. CDR3 in amino acids: CASSLSRAGNTIYF. In DNA form, the CDR3 reads TGTGCCAGCAGCTTAAGCAGGGCTGGAAACACCATATATTTT.

This chain joins TRBV10-1 and TRBJ2-3, with 9 bases identical to TRBD2. The ends lost 4 bases at V and 2 bases at J; junction bases unmatched: 4. The germline V gene has CDR1 WNHNN and CDR2 SYGVQD (reference sequence). The length of the CDR3 is 15 residues. The CDR3 region is CASSGAGGITDTQYF. The CDR3 DNA reads TGCGCCAGCAGTGGAGCGGGAGGTATCACAGATACGCAGTATTTT.

The chain couples TRBV29-1 to TRBJ2-7, with TRBD1 matching over 8 bases. The CDR3 covers 15 residues. J was trimmed by 5 bases and V by 4 bases; bases with no gene match: 13. Germline CDR1 is SQVTM and CDR2 is ANQGSEA. The CDR3 region is CSVVYGTGAFNEQYF. The CDR3 DNA follows: TGCAGCGTTGTATACGGGACAGGTGCCTTCAACGAGCAGTACTTC.